This TCR beta chain originates from a study of blood T cell repertoires in COVID-19. The overall study: Spain, Italy and the United States supplied samples that represented acute and convalescent COVID-19. Sample material is recorded as cDNA or gDNA derived from T cells, B-cell-depleted T cells, or PBMCs.

Per the authors' pipeline: Reference gene primer amplification gave estimated nucleated cell counts. The protocol was immunoSEQ multiplex PCR, while the TCRdb copy is restricted to in-frame clones and leaves out a portion. The V and J calls and clone size are taken from that table; D and trimming were inferred from the DNA. The sample contains approximately 23,000 clones, over 85% of which appear only once. The CDR3 length is 13 residues. The germline V and J ends were trimmed by 2 bases and 2 bases, with 6 bases remaining between them. CDR1 is MGHDK, CDR2 SYGVNS, per germline. This chain joins TRBV25-1 and TRBJ1-2, with D perhaps TRBD1 (5 bases). The sequencing input was peripheral blood. The clonotype was recovered from an elderly woman with active COVID-19. CDR3: CASSEGGNYGYTF. The CDR3 DNA reads TGTGCCAGCAGTGAAGGGGGGAACTATGGCTACACCTTC.